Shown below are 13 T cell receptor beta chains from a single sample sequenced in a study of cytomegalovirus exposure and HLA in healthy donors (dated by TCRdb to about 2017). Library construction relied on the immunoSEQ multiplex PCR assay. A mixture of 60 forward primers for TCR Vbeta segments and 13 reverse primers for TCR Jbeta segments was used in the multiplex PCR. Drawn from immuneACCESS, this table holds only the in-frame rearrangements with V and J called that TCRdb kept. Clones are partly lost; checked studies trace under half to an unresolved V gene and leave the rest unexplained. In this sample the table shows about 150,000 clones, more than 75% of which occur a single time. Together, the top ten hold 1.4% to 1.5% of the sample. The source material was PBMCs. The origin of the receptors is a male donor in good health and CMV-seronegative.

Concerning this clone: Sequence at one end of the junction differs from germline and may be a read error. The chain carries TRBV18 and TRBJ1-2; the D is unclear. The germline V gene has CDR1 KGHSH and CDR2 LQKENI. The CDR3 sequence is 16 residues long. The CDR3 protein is CASSPMMVSELYVYTF. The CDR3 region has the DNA TGTGCCAGCTCACCAATGATGGTTTCCGAACTCTATGTCTACACCTTC.

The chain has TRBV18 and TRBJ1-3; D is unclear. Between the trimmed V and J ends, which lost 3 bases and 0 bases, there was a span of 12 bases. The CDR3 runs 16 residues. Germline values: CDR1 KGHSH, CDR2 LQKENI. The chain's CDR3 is CASSPSSGSSGNTIYF. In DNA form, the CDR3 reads TGTGCCAGCTCACCGTCTTCCGGGAGCTCTGGAAACACCATATATTTT.

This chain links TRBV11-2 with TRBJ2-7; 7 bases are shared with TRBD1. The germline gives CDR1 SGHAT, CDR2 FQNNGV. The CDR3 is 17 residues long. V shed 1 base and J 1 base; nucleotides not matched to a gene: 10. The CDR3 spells CASSLVPTGMESYEQYF. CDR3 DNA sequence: TGTGCCAGCAGCTTAGTCCCGACAGGGATGGAATCCTACGAGCAGTACTTC.

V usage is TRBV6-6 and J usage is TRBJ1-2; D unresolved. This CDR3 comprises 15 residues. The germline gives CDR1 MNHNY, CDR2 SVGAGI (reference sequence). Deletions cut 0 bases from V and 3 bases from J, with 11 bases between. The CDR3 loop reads CASSYSPQIYYGYTF. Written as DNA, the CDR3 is TGTGCCAGCAGTTACTCCCCACAGATATACTATGGCTACACCTTC.

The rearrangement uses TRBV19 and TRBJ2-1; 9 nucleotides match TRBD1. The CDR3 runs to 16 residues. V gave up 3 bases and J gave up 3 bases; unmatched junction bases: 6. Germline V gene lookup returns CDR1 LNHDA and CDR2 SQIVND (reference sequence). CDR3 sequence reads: CASSIGTGPIYNEQFF. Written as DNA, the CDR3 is TGTGCCAGTAGTATTGGGACAGGGCCAATCTACAATGAGCAGTTCTTC.

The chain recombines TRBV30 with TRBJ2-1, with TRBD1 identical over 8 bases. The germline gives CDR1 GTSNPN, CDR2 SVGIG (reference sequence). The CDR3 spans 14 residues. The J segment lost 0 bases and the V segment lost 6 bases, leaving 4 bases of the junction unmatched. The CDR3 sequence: CACTGQGSYNEQFF. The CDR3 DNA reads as TGTGCCTGCACCGGACAGGGCTCCTACAATGAGCAGTTCTTC.

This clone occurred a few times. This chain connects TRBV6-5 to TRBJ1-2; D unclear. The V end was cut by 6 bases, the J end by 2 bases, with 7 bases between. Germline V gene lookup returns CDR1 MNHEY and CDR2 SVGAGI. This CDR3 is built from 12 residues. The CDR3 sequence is CASSQANYGYTF. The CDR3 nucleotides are TGTGCCAGCAGCCAAGCCAACTATGGCTACACCTTC.

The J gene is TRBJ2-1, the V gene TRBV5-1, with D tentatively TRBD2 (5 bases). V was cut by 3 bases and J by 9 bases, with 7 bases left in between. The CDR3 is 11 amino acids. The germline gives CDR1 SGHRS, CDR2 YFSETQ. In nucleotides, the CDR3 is TGCGCCAGCAGCTCCCGGGGTGAGCAGTTCTTC. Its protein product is CASSSRGEQFF.

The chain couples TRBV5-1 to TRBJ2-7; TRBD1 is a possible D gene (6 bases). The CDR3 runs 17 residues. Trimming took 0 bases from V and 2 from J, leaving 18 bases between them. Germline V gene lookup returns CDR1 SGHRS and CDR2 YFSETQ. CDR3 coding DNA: TGCGCCAGCAGCTTGGGGGGCCAGGGACACGTAACCTACGAGCAGTACTTC. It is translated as CASSLGGQGHVTYEQYF.

The CDR3, as DNA: TGTGCCAGCTCCCTCTTCAGGGGAGACAATGAGCAGTTCTTC. Translation: CASSLFRGDNEQFF. The chain uses TRBV18 and TRBJ2-1; possible D gene TRBD1, 6 bases. This CDR3 has 14 residues. V was trimmed by 6 bases and J by 5 bases, leaving 14 bases between them. Germline V CDR1 and CDR2: KGHSH, LQKENI. Full variable domain (remainder filled in from reference TRBV18 and TRBJ2-1): NAGVMQNPRHLVRRRGQEARLRCSPMKGHSHVYWYRQLPEEGLKFMVYLQKENIIDESGMPKERFSAEFPKEGPSILRIQQVVRGDSAAYFCASSLFRGDNEQFFGPGTRLTVL.

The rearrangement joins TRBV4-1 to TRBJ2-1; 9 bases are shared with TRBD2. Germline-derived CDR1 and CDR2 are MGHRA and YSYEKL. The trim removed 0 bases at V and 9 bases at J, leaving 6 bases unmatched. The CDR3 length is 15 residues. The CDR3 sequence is CASSQDGGGALEQFF. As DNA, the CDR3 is TGCGCCAGCAGCCAAGATGGCGGGGGGGCCCTTGAGCAGTTCTTC.

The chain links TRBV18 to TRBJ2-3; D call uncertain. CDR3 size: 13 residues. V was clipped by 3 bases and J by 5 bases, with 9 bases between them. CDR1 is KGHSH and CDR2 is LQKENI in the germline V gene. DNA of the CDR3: TGTGCCAGCTCACCGGTAGCTAGAGATACGCAGTATTTT. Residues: CASSPVARDTQYF.

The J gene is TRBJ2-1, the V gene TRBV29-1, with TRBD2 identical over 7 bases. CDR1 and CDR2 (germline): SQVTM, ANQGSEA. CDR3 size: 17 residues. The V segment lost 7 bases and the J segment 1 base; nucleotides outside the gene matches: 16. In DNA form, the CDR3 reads TGCAGCGCTGTACGGCGGGAGCGGGGTAGGTCCTACAATGAGCAGTTCTTC. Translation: CSAVRRERGRSYNEQFF.